This record looks at one TCR beta chain sequence and its context. Deep-level running was used for the assay. Each subset's genomic DNA was split evenly across several immunoSEQ plates. Unsorted PBMC DNA was run through sequencing on ten immunoSEQ deep assay plates. The data were produced by immunoSEQ multiplex PCR, yet TCRdb's version contains in-frame clones alone and is incomplete. Of about 480,000 clones in the sample, about 75% were seen once. The data originate from a study of shared clonotypes between healthy human individuals. Study donors comprised healthy, HIV-negative adults devoid of recent acute infection or vaccination. Germline V gene data show CDR1 as SGHNT and CDR2 as YYREEE (reference sequence). The CDR3 has 17 amino acids. Trimming cost V 1 base and J 0 bases; bases outside gene matches: 8.

Sequencing was performed on PBMCs. The chain employs TRBV5-4 and TRBJ2-5; TRBD2 aligns across 8 bases. This clonotype was obtained from a woman aged 40 to 55 in good health. Some clones in this sample may be carry-over from other donors' samples. The chain's CDR3 is CASSLFPGGLYQETQYF. The CDR3 bases are TGTGCCAGCAGCTTGTTTCCGGGAGGGTTGTACCAAGAGACCCAGTACTTC. The whole variable domain, filled in from reference TRBV5-4 and TRBJ2-5, reads ETGVTQSPTHLIKTRGQQVTLRCSSQSGHNTVSWYQQALGQGPQFIFQYYREEENGRGNFPPRFSGLQFPNYSSELNVNALELDDSALYLCASSLFPGGLYQETQYFGPGTRLLVL.